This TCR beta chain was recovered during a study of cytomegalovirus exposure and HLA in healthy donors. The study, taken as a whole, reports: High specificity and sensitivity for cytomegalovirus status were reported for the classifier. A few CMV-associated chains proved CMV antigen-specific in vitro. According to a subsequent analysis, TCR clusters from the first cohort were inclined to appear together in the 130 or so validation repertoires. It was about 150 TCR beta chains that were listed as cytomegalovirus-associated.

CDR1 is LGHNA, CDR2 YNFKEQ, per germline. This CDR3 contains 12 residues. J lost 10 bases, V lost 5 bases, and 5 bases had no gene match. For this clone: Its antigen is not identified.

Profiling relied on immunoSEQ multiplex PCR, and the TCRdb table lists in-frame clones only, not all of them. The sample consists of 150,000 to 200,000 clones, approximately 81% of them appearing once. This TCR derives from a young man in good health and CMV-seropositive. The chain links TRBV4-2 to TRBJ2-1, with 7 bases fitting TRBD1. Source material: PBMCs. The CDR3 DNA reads TGTGCCAGCAGCGTAACAGGGGCCGAGCAGTTCTTC. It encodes CASSVTGAEQFF.